A selection of T cell receptor beta chains follows, all from one sample in a study of blood T cell repertoires in COVID-19. The data were produced by immunoSEQ multiplex PCR, yet TCRdb's version contains in-frame clones alone and is incomplete. The sample carries 200,000 or so clones, roughly 84% recorded once. The sequenced sample was peripheral blood. The source of these receptors is a man aged 50 or older with COVID-19, enrolled during active disease. The CDR3 runs from the conserved cysteine through the conserved F or W. A D gene is named only where the DNA matches it firmly. Size tells how often a clone was seen (once, few, many) or the class of an expanded clone, and some rows leave it out.

size | J | length | V | D | DNA | CDR3
- | TRBJ1-1 | 12 | TRBV11-2 | TRBD1 | TGTGCCAGCAGTTATCGGGACAGTGAAGCTTTCTTT | CASSYRDSEAFF
- | TRBJ2-3 | 15 | TRBV19 | TRBD2 | TGTGCCAGTAGTATAGGTAGCGGGGACACAGATACGCAGTATTTT | CASSIGSGDTDTQYF
- | TRBJ2-7 | 14 | TRBV30 | TRBD1 | TGTGCCTACCTGCCCTGGGACAGTTCCTACGAGCAGTACTTC | CAYLPWDSSYEQYF
- | TRBJ2-1 | 16 | TRBV4-1 | TRBD2 | TGCGCCAGCAGCCAAGAACAGCTAGCGGCAAACAATGAGCAGTTCTTC | CASSQEQLAANNEQFF
- | TRBJ2-1 | 13 | TRBV5-1 | - | TGCGCCAGCAGCTTGGCGGGAACCAATGAGCAGTTCTTC | CASSLAGTNEQFF
- | TRBJ1-2 | 15 | TRBV6-2/TRBV6-3 | TRBD1 | TGTGCCAGCAGTGCACCGGGACAGGGGACGAATGGCTACACCTTC | CASSAPGQGTNGYTF
- | TRBJ2-7 | 15 | TRBV21-1 | - | TGTGCCAGCAGCAGATTTCACAGGGTAGCTTACGAGCAGTACTTC | CASSRFHRVAYEQYF
- | TRBJ2-1 | 15 | TRBV5-1 | TRBD1 | TGCGCCAGCAGCAAGGGACAGGGGACCTACAATGAGCAGTTCTTC | CASSKGQGTYNEQFF
- | TRBJ2-3 | 13 | TRBV12-3/TRBV12-4 | - | TGTGCCAGCAGTAAACAGGGCACAGATACGCAGTATTTT | CASSKQGTDTQYF
- | TRBJ2-6 | 15 | TRBV9 | - | TGTGCCAGCAGCGTAACAGGCTCAGGGGCCAACGTCCTGACTTTC | CASSVTGSGANVLTF
once | TRBJ2-2 | 14 | TRBV19 | - | TGTGCCAGTACCAAAACAGGGGGGGCCGGGGAGCTGTTTTTT | CASTKTGGAGELFF
- | TRBJ1-1 | 15 | TRBV6-5 | - | TGTGCCAGCAGCCACGCAACAGGGAAATTGACTGAAGCTTTCTTT | CASSHATGKLTEAFF
- | TRBJ2-7 | 14 | TRBV19 | TRBD1 | TGTGCCAGTAGTATAAGACAGGGCTCCTACGAGCAGTACTTC | CASSIRQGSYEQYF
- | TRBJ2-3 | 14 | TRBV15 | - | TGTGCCACCAGCAGAGAGGGGCCCACAGATACGCAGTATTTT | CATSREGPTDTQYF
- | TRBJ2-7 | 14 | TRBV5-1 | - | TGCGCCAGCAGCCCCGACAGGTTGTGGGACGAGCAGTACTTC | CASSPDRLWDEQYF
- | TRBJ2-2 | 17 | TRBV3-1/TRBV3-2 | - | TGTGCCAGCAGCCAAGAGGACCGCGACAGGTGTACCGGGGAGCTGTTTTTT | CASSQEDRDRCTGELFF
once | TRBJ2-2 | 16 | TRBV7-9 | TRBD2 | TGTGCCAGCAGCTTATTGCCGGGACTAGGAACCGGGGAGCTGTTTTTT | CASSLLPGLGTGELFF
- | TRBJ2-3 | 12 | TRBV30 | - | TGTGCCTGGAGTGTAGGAGGTGATACGCAGTATTTT | CAWSVGGDTQYF
- | TRBJ1-3 | 14 | TRBV5-4 | TRBD1 | TGTGCCAGCAGCGCCCGGACAGGGGCGGGCACCATATATTTT | CASSARTGAGTIYF
- | TRBJ2-7 | 14 | TRBV7-2 | - | TGTGCCAGCAGCTTAGCTAGCCTCTCCTACGAGCAGTACTTC | CASSLASLSYEQYF
- | TRBJ2-7 | 14 | TRBV6-5 | - | TGTGCCAGCCATCGATCGACAGGAGCCTACGAGCAGTACTTC | CASHRSTGAYEQYF
once | TRBJ1-5 | 16 | TRBV5-4 | - | TGTGCCAGCAGCTTGGTTTCAGGGATGAGGTATCAACCCCAGCATTTT | CASSLVSGMRYQPQHF
- | TRBJ2-3 | 14 | TRBV27 | - | TGTGCCAGCAGTTCGACGGGACTCACAGATACGCAGTATTTT | CASSSTGLTDTQYF